Detailed here is one T cell receptor beta chain. Its cognate antigen is unknown. Trimming removed 0 bases from V and 0 bases from J, with 11 bases in between. The germline CDR1 and CDR2 sequences are MGHRA and YSYEKL. The CDR3 is made up of 16 amino acids. The data were produced by immunoSEQ multiplex PCR, yet TCRdb's version contains in-frame clones alone and is incomplete. The data contain about 170,000 clones, about 86% of them singletons. The data were obtained in a study of cytomegalovirus exposure and HLA in healthy donors. In the study overall: In a later analysis, it was reported that the roughly 120 validation repertoires had been produced on the same platform as the roughly 650 repertoires belonging to the first cohort. Study-level points and caveats: A list of roughly 180 TCR beta chains associated with cytomegalovirus was given. A subsequent analysis found that TCR clusters from the first cohort also tended to co-occur in the 110 or so validation repertoires, with about 95% of cluster scores above 0.

The TCR sequence derives from a woman under 30 in good health and CMV-seronegative. This rearrangement joins TRBV4-1 to TRBJ1-1; D is unresolved. The specimen sequenced was PBMCs. The CDR3 sequence is CASSQEKGVMNTEAFF. CDR3 sequence (DNA): TGCGCCAGCAGCCAAGAAAAGGGAGTAATGAACACTGAAGCTTTCTTT.